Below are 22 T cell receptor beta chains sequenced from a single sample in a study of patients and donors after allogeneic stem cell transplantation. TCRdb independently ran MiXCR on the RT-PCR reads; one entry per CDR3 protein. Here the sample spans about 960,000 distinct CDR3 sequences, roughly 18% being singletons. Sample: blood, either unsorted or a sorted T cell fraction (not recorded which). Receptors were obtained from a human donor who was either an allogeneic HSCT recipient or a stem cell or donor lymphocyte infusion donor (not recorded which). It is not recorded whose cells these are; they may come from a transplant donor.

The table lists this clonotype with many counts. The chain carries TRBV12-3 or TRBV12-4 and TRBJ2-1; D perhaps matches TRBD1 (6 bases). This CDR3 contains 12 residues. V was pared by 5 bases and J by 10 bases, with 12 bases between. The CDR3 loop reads CASSAQGHEQFF. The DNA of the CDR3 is TGTGCCAGCAGTGCCCAGGGGCACGAGCAGTTCTTC.

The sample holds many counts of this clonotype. CDR3 sequence: CASSPWGEAKNIQYF. CDR3 DNA: TGTGCCAGCAGTCCTTGGGGGGAGGCCAAAAACATTCAGTACTTC. The chain is built from TRBV27 and TRBJ2-4; maybe TRBD2 (6 bases). V was clipped by 5 bases and J by 1 base, with 12 bases between them. CDR1 is MNHEY and CDR2 is SMNVEV in the germline V gene (reference sequence). This CDR3 is built from 15 residues.

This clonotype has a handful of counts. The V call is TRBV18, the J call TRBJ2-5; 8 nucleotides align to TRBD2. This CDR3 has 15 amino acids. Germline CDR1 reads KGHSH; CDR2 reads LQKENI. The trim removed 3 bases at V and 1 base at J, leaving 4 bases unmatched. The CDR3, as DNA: TGTGCCAGCTCACCGGGTAGCGGGGCCCAAGAGACCCAGTACTTC. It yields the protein CASSPGSGAQETQYF. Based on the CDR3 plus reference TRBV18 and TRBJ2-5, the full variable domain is NAGVMQNPRHLVRRRGQEARLRCSPMKGHSHVYWYRQLPEEGLKFMVYLQKENIIDESGMPKERFSAEFPKEGPSILRIQQVVRGDSAAYFCASSPGSGAQETQYFGPGTRLLVL.

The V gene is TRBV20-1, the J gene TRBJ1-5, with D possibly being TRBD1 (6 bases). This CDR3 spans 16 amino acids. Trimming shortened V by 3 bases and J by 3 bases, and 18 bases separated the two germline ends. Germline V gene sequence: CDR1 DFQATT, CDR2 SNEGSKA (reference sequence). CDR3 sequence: CSASTPEQGNNQPQHF. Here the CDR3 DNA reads TGCAGTGCTAGTACTCCCGAACAGGGAAACAATCAGCCCCAGCATTTT.

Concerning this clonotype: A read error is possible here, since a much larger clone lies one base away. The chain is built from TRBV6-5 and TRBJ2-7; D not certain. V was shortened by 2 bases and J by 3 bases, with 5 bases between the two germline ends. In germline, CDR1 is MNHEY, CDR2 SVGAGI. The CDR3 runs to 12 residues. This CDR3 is CASSYDFYEQYF. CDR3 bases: TGTGCCAGCAGTTACGACTTCTACGAGCAGTACTTC.

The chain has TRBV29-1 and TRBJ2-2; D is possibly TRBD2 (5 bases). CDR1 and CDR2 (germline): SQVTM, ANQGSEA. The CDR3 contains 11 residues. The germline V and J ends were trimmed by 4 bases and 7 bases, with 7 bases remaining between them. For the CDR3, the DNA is TGCAGCGTTGGGGCGGGCGGGGAGCTGTTTTTT. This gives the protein CSVGAGGELFF.

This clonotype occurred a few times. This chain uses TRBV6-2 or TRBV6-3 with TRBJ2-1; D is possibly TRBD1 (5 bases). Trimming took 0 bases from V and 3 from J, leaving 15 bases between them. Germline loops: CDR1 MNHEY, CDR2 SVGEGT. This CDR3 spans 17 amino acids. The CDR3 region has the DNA TGTGCCAGCAGTTACTCCGACAGCAAGTCCTTCTACAATGAGCAGTTCTTC. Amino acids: CASSYSDSKSFYNEQFF.

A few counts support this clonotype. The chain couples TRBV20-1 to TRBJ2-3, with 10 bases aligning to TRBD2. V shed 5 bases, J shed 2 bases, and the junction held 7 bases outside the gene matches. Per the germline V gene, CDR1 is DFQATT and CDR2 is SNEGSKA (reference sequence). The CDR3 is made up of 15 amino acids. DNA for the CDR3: TGCAGTGCTCGGACTAGCGGCCAAACCACAGATACGCAGTATTTT. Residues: CSARTSGQTTDTQYF.

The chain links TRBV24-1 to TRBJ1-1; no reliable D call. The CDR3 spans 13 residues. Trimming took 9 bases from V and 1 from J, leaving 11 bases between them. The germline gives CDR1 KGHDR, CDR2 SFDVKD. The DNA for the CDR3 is TGTGCCACCTCATGGGGTAAGAACACTGAAGCTTTCTTT. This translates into CATSWGKNTEAFF.

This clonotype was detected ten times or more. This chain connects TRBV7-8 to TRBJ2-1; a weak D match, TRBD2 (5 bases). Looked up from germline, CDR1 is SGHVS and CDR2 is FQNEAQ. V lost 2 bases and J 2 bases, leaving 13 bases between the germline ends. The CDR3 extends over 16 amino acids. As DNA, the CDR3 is TGTGCCAGCAGCTTACTGACGAGCGGAACCTACAATGAGCAGTTCTTC. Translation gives CASSLLTSGTYNEQFF.

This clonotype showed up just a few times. The CDR3 spells CASSDNPGQATAYEQYF. The CDR3 DNA reads as TGTGCCAGCAGTGATAACCCTGGGCAGGCGACCGCCTACGAGCAGTACTTC. This chain links TRBV25-1 with TRBJ2-7; no clear D gene. Germline V gene lookup returns CDR1 MGHDK and CDR2 SYGVNS. The CDR3 has 17 amino acids. Trimming stripped 3 bases from V and 2 bases from J, with 20 bases between.

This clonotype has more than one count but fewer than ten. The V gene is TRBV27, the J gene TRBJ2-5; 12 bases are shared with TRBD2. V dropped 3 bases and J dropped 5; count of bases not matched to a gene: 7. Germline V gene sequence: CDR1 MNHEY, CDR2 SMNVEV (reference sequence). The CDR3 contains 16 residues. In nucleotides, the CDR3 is TGTGCCAGCAGTTTTTCTAGCGGGAGGGCCGAGGAGACCCAGTACTTC. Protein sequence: CASSFSSGRAEETQYF.

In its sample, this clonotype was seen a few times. DNA for the CDR3: TGTGCCAGCAGTACCCCTTCCGGGACTCTCGACGAGCAGTACTTC. Protein: CASSTPSGTLDEQYF. The chain couples TRBV2 to TRBJ2-7, with D possibly being TRBD2 (6 bases). Germline CDR1 and CDR2: SNHLY and FYNNEI. Between the trimmed V and J ends, which lost 5 bases and 5 bases, there was a span of 19 bases. CDR3 length equals 15 residues.

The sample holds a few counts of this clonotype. Here the CDR3 reads CASAGNNEQFF. CDR3 sequence (DNA): TGTGCCAGCGCGGGAAACAATGAGCAGTTCTTC. The chain combines TRBV5-4 with TRBJ2-1; a possible D gene is TRBD2 (6 bases). Germline loops: CDR1 SGHNT, CDR2 YYREEE (reference sequence). V lost 7 bases, J lost 5 bases, and 7 bases lay in between. The CDR3 runs 11 residues. The full variable domain, its missing parts supplied by reference TRBV5-4 and TRBJ2-1, is ETGVTQSPTHLIKTRGQQVTLRCSSQSGHNTVSWYQQALGQGPQFIFQYYREEENGRGNFPPRFSGLQFPNYSSELNVNALELDDSALYLCASAGNNEQFFGPGTRLTVL.

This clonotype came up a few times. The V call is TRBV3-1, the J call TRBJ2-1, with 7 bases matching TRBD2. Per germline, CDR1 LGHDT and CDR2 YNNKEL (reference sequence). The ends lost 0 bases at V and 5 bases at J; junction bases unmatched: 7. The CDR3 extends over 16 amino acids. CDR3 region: CASSQDLGTTNNEQFF. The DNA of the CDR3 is TGTGCCAGCAGCCAAGATCTGGGGACTACAAACAATGAGCAGTTCTTC.

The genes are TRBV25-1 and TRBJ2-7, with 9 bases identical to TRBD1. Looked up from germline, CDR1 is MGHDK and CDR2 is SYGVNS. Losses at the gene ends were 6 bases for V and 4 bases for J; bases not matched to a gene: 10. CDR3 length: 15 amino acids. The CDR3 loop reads CASREPPGQGYEQYF. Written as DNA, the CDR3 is TGTGCCAGCAGGGAACCTCCGGGACAGGGTTACGAGCAGTACTTC.

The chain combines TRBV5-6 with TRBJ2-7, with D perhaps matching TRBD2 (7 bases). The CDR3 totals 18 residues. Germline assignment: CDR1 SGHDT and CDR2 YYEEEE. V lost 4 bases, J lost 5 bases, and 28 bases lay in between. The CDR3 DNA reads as TGTGCCAGCAGCCCCGGGCGGGGGCTCTTAAGAAGGGTCCACGAGCAGTACTTC. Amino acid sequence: CASSPGRGLLRRVHEQYF.

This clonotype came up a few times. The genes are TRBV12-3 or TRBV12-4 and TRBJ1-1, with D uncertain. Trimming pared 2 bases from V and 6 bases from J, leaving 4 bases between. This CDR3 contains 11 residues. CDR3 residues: CASSLLAEAFF. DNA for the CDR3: TGTGCCAGCAGTTTATTGGCTGAAGCTTTCTTT.

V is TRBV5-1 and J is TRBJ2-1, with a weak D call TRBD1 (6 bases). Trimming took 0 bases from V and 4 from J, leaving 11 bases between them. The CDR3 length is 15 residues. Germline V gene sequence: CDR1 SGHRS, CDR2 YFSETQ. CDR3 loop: CASSLGVQGYNEQFF. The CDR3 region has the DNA TGCGCCAGCAGCTTGGGGGTTCAGGGGTACAATGAGCAGTTCTTC.

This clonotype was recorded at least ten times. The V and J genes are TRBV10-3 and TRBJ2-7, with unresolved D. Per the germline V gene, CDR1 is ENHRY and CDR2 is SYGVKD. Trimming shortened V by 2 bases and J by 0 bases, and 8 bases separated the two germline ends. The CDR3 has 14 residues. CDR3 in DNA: TGTGCCATCAGTGAGCGGCAGACCTCCTACGAGCAGTACTTC. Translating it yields CAISERQTSYEQYF.

The CDR3 protein is CASTTGLDGNTGELFF. The DNA for the CDR3 is TGTGCCAGCACAACGGGATTGGACGGGAACACCGGGGAGCTGTTTTTT. This sequence joins TRBV12-3 or TRBV12-4 and TRBJ2-2; perhaps TRBD2 as D (5 bases). This CDR3 contains 16 residues. V gave up 7 bases and J gave up 1 base, with 16 bases separating them.

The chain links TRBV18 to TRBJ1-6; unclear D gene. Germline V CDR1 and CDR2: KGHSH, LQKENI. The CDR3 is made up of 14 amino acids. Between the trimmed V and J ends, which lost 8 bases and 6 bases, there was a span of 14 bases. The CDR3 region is CASTHGQPNSPLHF. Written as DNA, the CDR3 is TGTGCCAGCACACATGGGCAGCCTAATTCACCCCTCCACTTT.